This T cell receptor beta chain was observed in a study of control samples from healthy donors and cancer patients. The trim removed 0 bases at V and 4 bases at J, leaving 5 bases unmatched. Germline V CDR1 and CDR2: SGDLS, YYNGEE. The CDR3 has 15 amino acids. TCRdb's copy holds only in-frame clones and misses some; the assay was immunoSEQ multiplex PCR. The sample lists more than 100,000 clones, approximately 90% occurring once. The source of this sequence is a man aged 18 to 29 in good health. Sample: blood. The chain employs TRBV9 and TRBJ2-5; 8 bases agree with TRBD2. The CDR3, as DNA: TGTGCCAGCAGCGTAGGGCTAGCGGGCGGAGAGACCCAGTACTTC. It specifies CASSVGLAGGETQYF.